This TCR beta chain originates from a study of T cell clonotyping in hematopoietic cell transplantation. General study points: Recipient TCR diversity dropped after transplant; expanded clonotypes rose from day 30 to 180. At the given depth, recipient repertoires were over 95% de novo clonotypes. CD4 and CD8 repertoire contributions could not be separated without sorting. Broader posttransplant TCR repertoire diversity was predicted by graft donor and pretransplant recipient Inverse Simpson Index values.

This clone was counted only a few times. The antigen remains undetermined. Germline CDR1 and CDR2: SNHLY and FYNNEI. Trimming pared 10 bases from V and 0 bases from J, leaving 12 bases between. This CDR3 spans 13 amino acids. TCRdb's copy holds only in-frame clones and misses some; the assay was immunoSEQ multiplex PCR. The data show 2,000 or so clones, around three quarters seen once. The chain is built from TRBV2 and TRBJ1-2, with a weak D call TRBD1 (6 bases). This sequence was found in a man aged 30-40 years in good health. Some clones in this sample may be carry-over from other donors' samples. Sequenced sample: peripheral blood mononuclear cells. As DNA, the CDR3 is TGTGCCAAAGAACAGGGTACTAACTATGGCTACACCTTC. Translating gives CAKEQGTNYGYTF.